The subject of this entry is one T cell receptor beta chain. The antigen is unknown. A universal primer binding site was introduced by template switching. The final cDNA contained unique molecular identifiers. TCRdb processed the 5' RACE reads anew with MiXCR; each CDR3 protein has one entry. The sample carries under 500,000 distinct CDR3 sequences, roughly an eighth recorded once. Donors uniformly comprised healthy Caucasians. The entry originates in a study of identical twins. Overall study results and limits: High-abundance cord blood beta clonotypes had fewer insertions; memory repertoires showed none. An excess of low generation probability was shown by twin-shared out-of-frame alpha sequences.

Trimming pared 5 bases from V and 7 bases from J, leaving 14 bases between. Germline values: CDR1 SGHTA, CDR2 FQGNSA. The CDR3 runs 14 residues. The sample was also reused in another study, on yellow fever vaccine responses in identical twins.

The material sequenced was CD4+ T cells sorted from blood. The genes are TRBV7-2 and TRBJ2-2, with D maybe TRBD2 (6 bases). This TCR was recovered from a woman between 18 and 29 years old in good health. The CDR3 region is CASSPGSGLGELFF. The CDR3 bases are TGTGCCAGCAGCCCCGGTAGCGGTCTCGGGGAGCTGTTTTTT.